This T cell receptor beta chain derives from a study of Graves' ophthalmopathy and Graves' hyperthyroidism listed by TCRdb under 2018. Regarding the research as a whole: Peripheral blood was collected before any treatment was given, at the time of initial diagnosis. The 90 to 100 discovery patients were randomly divided into training and test sets at a 7:3 ratio. The independent validation cohort included about 19 hyperthyroidism patients plus 17 patients who later progressed from hyperthyroidism to ophthalmopathy. To explore V-J signatures distinguishing ophthalmopathy from hyperthyroidism, a discovery set of about 99 patients (about 44 ophthalmopathy, 57 stable hyperthyroidism) was enrolled. In total, 135 blood samples were TCR-sequenced: approximately 40 ophthalmopathy, under 85 hyperthyroidism and about 17 hyperthyroidism-to-ophthalmopathy patients. The study used signatures of the TCR beta repertoire to tell Graves' ophthalmopathy apart from Graves' hyperthyroidism and to predict which patients would progress to ophthalmopathy. In roughly 6 hyperthyroidism patients, T-cell repertoires of thyroid tissue and blood were compared. After sampling, hyperthyroidism patients received methimazole starting at 30 mg daily, and ophthalmopathy patients received high-dose intravenous methylprednisolone. General study outcomes and caveats: No statistical method was used to predetermine the sample size, and group allocation was not hidden from the investigators. Ophthalmopathy was separated from stable hyperthyroidism by the 13-signature model with 85% to 90% sensitivity and less than 82% specificity in cross-validation and with 80%/75% in the test set. Most expanded thyroid clonotypes with a frequency above 0.001 also appeared in blood, which suggests that blood repertoires may reflect the immune response in the thyroid. In validation, the model predicted ophthalmopathy progression with more than 70% sensitivity and around 72% specificity; roughly 11 predicted patients were CT-confirmed with GO in a median of around 6 months.

CDR1 is given as MNHEY and CDR2 as SVGAGI, both from the germline V gene. Trimming takes 4 bases off V and 3 bases off J; junction bases not matched to a gene: 10. CDR3 length: 17 amino acids, cysteine to phenylalanine. This entry keeps only the CDR3 DNA: 51 bases, framed from base 1. The ophthalmopathy patients had moderately to severely active disease, with a Clinical Activity Score of 3 or higher, a NOSPECS grade of 4 or higher, and a disease duration of less than 3 months. Patients with other autoimmune diseases, uncontrolled infections, pregnancy or lactation were excluded from the study. Diagnosis relied on clinical symptoms, serum thyroxine, TRAb, thyroid ultrasound and orbital computed tomography. Ficoll-Paque density gradient centrifugation was used to isolate PBMCs from around 10 ml of fresh peripheral blood. Trizol reagent was used to extract the total RNA, and its quality was then checked on an Agilent 2100 Bioanalyzer.

Points on this clonotype: Its antigen remains undetermined. No base qualities exist here, and no much larger clone lies one base off it.

For repertoire sequencing, the TCR beta CDR3 regions were amplified from RNA transcripts. The first round of RT-PCR was done with HTBI primers and the Qiagen OneStep RT-PCR kit, and was followed by a second round of multiplex PCR, then size selection and purification. Sequencing of the libraries was carried out on an Illumina HiSeq2000 in paired-end mode with 100 bp reads. Per the authors' processing: Reads were processed with SOAPnuke, discarding reads with adapters, uncalled bases, mean Phred below 15, or no exact constant-primer or identifier match. COPE v1.2.5 was used to merge the high-quality paired reads. Each unique nucleotide sequence was defined as a clonotype, and clonotypes were aligned to IMGT TRB V, D and J references with MiTCR v1.1. The analysis was limited to V-J combinations with a frequency above 0.0001, which together covered just over 98% of the repertoires. For each V-J combination, a TCR clonal expansion and chaos score was defined as the ratio of F50 clonal expansion to chaos observed in the TCRdist matrix. Welch's t-statistics and random forest were used to reduce features to about a dozen V-J combinations, which were fed into a naive Bayes classifier. The Morisita-Horn index was used to measure how similar the thyroid and blood repertoires were. TCRdb reran the public reads through fastp at Q25 and MiXCR, keeping productive beta chains. Each record represents a unique CDR3 protein, reported with the most common genes and DNA among its rows. These V and J calls originate from TCRdb's pipeline instead of the authors' own analysis. The table for this sample lists 210,000 or so distinct CDR3 sequences; approximately 29% of them were counted only once. The biggest ten clones account for 9.1% of the sample.

The rearrangement combines TRBV6-5 with TRBJ2-7; TRBD2 lines up with 12 middle nucleotides. Sequencing input: peripheral blood. The receptor comes from a man aged 50-59 years with Graves' ophthalmopathy. Donor details come from another sample of the same person, matched by shared clones. The nucleotides are TGTGCCAGCAGTTCCTTAGGGACTAGCGGGCGCCACTACGAGCAGTACTTC. Its translation is CASSSLGTSGRHYEQYF.